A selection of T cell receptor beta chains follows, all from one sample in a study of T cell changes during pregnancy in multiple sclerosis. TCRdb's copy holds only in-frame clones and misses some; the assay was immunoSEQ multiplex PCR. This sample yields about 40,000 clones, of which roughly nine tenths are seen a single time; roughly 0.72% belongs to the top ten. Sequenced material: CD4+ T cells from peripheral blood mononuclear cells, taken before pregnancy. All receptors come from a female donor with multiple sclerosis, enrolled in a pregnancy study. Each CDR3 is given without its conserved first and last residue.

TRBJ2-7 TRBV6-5 ASSYSGTEY
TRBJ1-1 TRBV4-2 ASSQVPVLGGPGTIGDTEAF
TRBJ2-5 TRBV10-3 AISGRGGREETQY
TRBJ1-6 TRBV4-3 ASSQGQGLDSLH
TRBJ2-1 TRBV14 ASSQERLRSNEQF
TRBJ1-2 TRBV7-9 ASSFQQGGMHGYT
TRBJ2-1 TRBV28 ASSLTSGHLRGQF
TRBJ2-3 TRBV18 ASSPPDRSTDTQY
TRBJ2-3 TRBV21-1 ASTVREEGLTTDTQY
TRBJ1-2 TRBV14 ASSQDRFNYGYT
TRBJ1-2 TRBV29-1 SVSPDRDNYGYT
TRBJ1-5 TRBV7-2 ASSLGVSNQPQH
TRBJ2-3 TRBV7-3 ASSSGQNRGDTQY
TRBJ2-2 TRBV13 ASSSTGTTVTGELF
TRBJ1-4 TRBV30 AWRGQGHRKLF
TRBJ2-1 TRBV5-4 ASSLEGLGGLGNEQF
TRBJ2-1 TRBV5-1 ASSSGTSIEQF
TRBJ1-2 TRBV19 ASSVTISRDRAGYT
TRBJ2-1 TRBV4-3 ASSPRGRTRDEQF
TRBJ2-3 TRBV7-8 ASSSELTGGMY
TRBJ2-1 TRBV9 ASSVGTSGNEQF
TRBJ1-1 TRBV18 ASSPGIGGSGREAF
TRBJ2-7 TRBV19 ASSIGTGGYEQY
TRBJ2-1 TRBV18 ASSPPALAGGRSYNEQF
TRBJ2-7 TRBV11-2 ASSLKQGYYEQY
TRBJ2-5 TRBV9 ASSSGTSGRAGETQY
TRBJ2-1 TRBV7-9 ASSQRGGDEQF
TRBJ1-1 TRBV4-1 ASSQDSSDRGEAF
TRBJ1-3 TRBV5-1 ASSLGGGNSGNTIY
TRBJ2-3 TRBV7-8 ASSLEPSGKTDTQY